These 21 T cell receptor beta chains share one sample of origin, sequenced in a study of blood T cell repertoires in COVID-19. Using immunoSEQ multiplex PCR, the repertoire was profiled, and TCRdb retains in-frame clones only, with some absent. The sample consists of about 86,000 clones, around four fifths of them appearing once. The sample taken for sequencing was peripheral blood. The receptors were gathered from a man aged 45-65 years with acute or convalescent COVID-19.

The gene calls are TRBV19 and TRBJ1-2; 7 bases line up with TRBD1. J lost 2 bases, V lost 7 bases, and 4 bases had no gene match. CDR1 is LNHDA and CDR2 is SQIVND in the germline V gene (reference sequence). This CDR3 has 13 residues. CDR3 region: CASNPQGNYGYTF. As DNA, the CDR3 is TGTGCCAGTAATCCACAGGGGAACTATGGCTACACCTTC. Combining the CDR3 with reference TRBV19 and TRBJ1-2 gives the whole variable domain DGGITQSPKYLFRKEGQNVTLSCEQNLNHDAMYWYRQDPGQGLRLIYYSQIVNDFQKGDIAEGYSVSREKKESFPLTVTSAQKNPTAFYLCASNPQGNYGYTFGSGTRLTVV.

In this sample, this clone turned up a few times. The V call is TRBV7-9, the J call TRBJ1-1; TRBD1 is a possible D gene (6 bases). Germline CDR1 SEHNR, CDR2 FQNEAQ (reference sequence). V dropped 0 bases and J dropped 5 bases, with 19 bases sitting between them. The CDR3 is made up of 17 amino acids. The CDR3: CASSLAPGTGWVTEAFF. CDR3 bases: TGTGCCAGCAGCTTAGCGCCTGGTACAGGGTGGGTTACTGAAGCTTTCTTT.

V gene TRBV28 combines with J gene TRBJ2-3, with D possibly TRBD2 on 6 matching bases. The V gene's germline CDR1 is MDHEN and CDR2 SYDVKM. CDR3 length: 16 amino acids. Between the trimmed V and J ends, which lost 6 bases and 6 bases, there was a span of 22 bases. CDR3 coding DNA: TGTGCCAGCAGCCAGCTTGGGGGGAGCGATAGGGATACGCAGTATTTT. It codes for CASSQLGGSDRDTQYF.

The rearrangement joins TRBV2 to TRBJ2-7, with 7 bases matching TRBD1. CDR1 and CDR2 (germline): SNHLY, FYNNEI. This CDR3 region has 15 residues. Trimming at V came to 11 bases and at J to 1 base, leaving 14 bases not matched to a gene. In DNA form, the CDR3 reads TGTGCCTCCCAAAAAGGACCGGGACAGTCCTACGAGCAGTACTTC. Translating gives CASQKGPGQSYEQYF.

The CDR3 sequence: CAIGGTVNEKLFF. As DNA, the CDR3 is TGTGCCATCGGCGGGACAGTTAATGAAAAACTGTTTTTT. The V call is TRBV19, the J call TRBJ1-4; 7 nucleotides agree with TRBD1. Germline V gene data show CDR1 as LNHDA and CDR2 as SQIVND (reference sequence). J lost 4 bases, V lost 10 bases, and 6 bases had no gene match. The CDR3 consists of 13 residues.

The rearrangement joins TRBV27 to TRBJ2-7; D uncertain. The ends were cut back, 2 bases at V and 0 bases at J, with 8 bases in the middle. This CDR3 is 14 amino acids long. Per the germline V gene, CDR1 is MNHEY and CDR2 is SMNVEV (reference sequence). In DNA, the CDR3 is TGTGCCAGCAGTTTAGCTTCGAGCTCCTACGAGCAGTACTTC. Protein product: CASSLASSSYEQYF.

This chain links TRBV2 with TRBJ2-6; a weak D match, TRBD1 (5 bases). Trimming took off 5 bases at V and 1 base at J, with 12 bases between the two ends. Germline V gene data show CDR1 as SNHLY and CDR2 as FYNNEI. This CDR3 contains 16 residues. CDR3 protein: CASSYQQVSGANVLTF. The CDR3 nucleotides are TGTGCCAGCAGTTACCAACAGGTTTCTGGGGCCAACGTCCTGACTTTC.

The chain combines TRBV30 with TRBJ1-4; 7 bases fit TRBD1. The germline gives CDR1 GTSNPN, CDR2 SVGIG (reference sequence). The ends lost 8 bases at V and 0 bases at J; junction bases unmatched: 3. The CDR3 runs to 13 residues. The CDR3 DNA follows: TGTGCCGGTACAGGGGCAACTAATGAAAAACTGTTTTTT. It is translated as CAGTGATNEKLFF.

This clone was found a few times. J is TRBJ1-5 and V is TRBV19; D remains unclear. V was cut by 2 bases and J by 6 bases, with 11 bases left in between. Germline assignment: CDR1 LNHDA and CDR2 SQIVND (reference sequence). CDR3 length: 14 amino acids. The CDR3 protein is CASSIPGPRQPQHF. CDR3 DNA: TGTGCCAGTAGTATACCGGGTCCTCGTCAGCCCCAGCATTTT.

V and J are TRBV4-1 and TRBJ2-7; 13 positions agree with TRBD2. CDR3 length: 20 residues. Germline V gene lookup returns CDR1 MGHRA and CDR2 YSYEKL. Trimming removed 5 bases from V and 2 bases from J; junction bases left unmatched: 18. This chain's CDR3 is CASSSREGLAGPAGTYEQYF. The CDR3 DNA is TGCGCCAGCAGCTCCCGGGAGGGACTAGCGGGACCCGCCGGGACCTACGAGCAGTACTTC.

The CDR3 DNA reads TGTGCCAGCAGTGGACAGGGCCCGAACACCGGGGAGCTGTTTTTT. This sequence encodes CASSGQGPNTGELFF. The chain recombines TRBV6-4 with TRBJ2-2; 7 bases match TRBD1. The CDR3 sequence is 15 residues long. Germline assignment: CDR1 MRHNA and CDR2 SNTAGT. V lost 4 bases to trimming and J lost 0 bases; unmatched junction nucleotides: 2.

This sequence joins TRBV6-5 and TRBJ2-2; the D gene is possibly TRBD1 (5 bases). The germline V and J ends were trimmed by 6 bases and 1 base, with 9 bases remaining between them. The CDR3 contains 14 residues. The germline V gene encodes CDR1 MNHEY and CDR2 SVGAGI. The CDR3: CASRPDRNTGELFF. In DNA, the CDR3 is TGTGCCAGCAGACCAGACAGGAACACCGGGGAGCTGTTTTTT.

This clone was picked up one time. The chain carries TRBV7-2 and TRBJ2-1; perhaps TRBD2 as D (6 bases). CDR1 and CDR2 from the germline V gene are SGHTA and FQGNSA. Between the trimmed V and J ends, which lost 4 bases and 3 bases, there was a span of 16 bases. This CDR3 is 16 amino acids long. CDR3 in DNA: TGTGCCAGCAGCTCGGTAGCGGACCTTCTCTACAATGAGCAGTTCTTC. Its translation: CASSSVADLLYNEQFF.

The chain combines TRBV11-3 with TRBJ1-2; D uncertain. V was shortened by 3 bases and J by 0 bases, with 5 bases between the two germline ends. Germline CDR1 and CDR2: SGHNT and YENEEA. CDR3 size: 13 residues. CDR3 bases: TGTGCCAGCAGCTTTCTCGCTAACTATGGCTACACCTTC. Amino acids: CASSFLANYGYTF.

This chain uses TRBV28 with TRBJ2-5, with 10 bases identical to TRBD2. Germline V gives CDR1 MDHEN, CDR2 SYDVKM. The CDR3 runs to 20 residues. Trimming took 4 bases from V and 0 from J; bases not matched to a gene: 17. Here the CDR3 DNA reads TGTGCCAGCAGTTCGGCCGGGACTAGCGTAACTATAGGGTACCAAGAGACCCAGTACTTC. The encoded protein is CASSSAGTSVTIGYQETQYF.

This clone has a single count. CDR3 in DNA: TGTGCCAGCAGCCCCGGACTAGCCCAAGAGACCCAGTACTTC. Protein product: CASSPGLAQETQYF. The chain carries TRBV7-3 and TRBJ2-5, with 8 bases lining up with TRBD2. The CDR3 totals 14 residues. Germline-derived CDR1 and CDR2 are SGHTA and FQGTGA. V trimming: 5 bases; J trimming: 1 base; junction bases outside the gene matches: 3.

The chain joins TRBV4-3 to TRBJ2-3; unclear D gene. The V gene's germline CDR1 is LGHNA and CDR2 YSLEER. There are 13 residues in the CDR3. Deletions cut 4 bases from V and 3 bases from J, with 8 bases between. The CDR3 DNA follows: TGCGCCAGCAGCCCGGAGCTGACAGATACGCAGTATTTT. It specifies CASSPELTDTQYF.

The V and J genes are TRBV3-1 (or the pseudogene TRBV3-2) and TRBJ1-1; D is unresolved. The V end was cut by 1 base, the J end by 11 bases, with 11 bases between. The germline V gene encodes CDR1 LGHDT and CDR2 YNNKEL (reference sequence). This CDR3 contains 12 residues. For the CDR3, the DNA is TGTGCCAGCAGCCAAGCCCTCCTTCCTGCTTTCTTT. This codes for CASSQALLPAFF.

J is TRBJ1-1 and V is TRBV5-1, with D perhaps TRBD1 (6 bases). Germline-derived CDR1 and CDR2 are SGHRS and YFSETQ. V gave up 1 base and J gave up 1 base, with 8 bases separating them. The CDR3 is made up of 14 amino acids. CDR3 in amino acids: CASSLWGQNTEAFF. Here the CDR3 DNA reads TGCGCCAGCAGCTTGTGGGGACAGAACACTGAAGCTTTCTTT.

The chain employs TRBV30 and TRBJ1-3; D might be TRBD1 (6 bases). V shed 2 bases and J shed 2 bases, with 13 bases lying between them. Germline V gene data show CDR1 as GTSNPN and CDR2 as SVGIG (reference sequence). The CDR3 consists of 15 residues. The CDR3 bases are TGTGCCTGGAGTCCATTGACAGGACCTGGAAACACCATATATTTT. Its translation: CAWSPLTGPGNTIYF. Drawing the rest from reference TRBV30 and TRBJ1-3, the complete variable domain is SQTIHQWPATLVQPVGSPLSLECTVEGTSNPNLYWYRQAAGRGLQLLFYSVGIGQISSEVPQNLSASRPQDRQFILSSKKLLLSDSGFYLCAWSPLTGPGNTIYFGEGSWLTVV.

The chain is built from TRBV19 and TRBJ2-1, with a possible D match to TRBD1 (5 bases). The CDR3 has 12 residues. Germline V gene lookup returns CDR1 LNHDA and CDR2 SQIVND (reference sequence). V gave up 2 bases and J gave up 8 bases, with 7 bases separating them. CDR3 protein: CASSILGDEQFF. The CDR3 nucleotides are TGTGCCAGTAGTATATTAGGGGATGAGCAGTTCTTC. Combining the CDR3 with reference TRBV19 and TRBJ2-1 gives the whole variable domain DGGITQSPKYLFRKEGQNVTLSCEQNLNHDAMYWYRQDPGQGLRLIYYSQIVNDFQKGDIAEGYSVSREKKESFPLTVTSAQKNPTAFYLCASSILGDEQFFGPGTRLTVL.